This entry describes one T cell receptor beta chain. Its specificity is not known. CDR1 and CDR2 (germline): SGHTA, FQGNSA. The CDR3 has 14 amino acids. V was pared by 5 bases and J by 6 bases, with 6 bases of the junction left unmatched. These data come from a study of identifying expanded T cells in peripheral blood. TCRdb keeps only in-frame clones here, not all; method: immunoSEQ multiplex PCR. The sample has about 85,000 clones, 88% seen once. Findings and caveats of the study: Technical replicates showed around 1.2 changed clones; approximately 2 weeks about 16.4; four weeks 19.

The TCR was taken from a person aged 18 to 70 in good health. V gene TRBV7-2 combines with J gene TRBJ2-2; TRBD1 matches 7 bases. The sequenced sample was blood. The CDR3 DNA reads as TGTGCCAGCAGCCCACAGGGGCGCGCCGGGGAGCTGTTTTTT. Protein product: CASSPQGRAGELFF.